The source of this T cell receptor beta chain is a study of blood T cells in healthy people across ages. Points from the study as a whole: Getting older went along with TCR beta diversity per million T cells dropping roughly linearly.

Germline V gives CDR1 SGDLS, CDR2 YYNGEE. The CDR3 consists of 14 residues. Then a second PCR, running roughly 7 to 11 cycles, was carried out with a sample-barcoded 5' primer and a J-beta primer mix. In TCRdb, the 5' RACE reads were re-called with MiXCR into one record per CDR3 protein. The sample lists 1.5 million to 2 million distinct CDR3 sequences; approximately 39% were seen once. As concerns this clonotype: The antigen is unknown.

The receptor was isolated from a human donor in good health. Sequences were obtained from blood. This chain links TRBV9 with TRBJ2-5, with D perhaps assigned TRBD1 or TRBD2 (6 bases each). The J call may not be correct, given that the DNA end is closer to TRBJ2-7. DNA of the CDR3: TGTGCCAGCAGCGTAGATACCGGGGGCAGCGAGCAGTACTTC. Amino acids: CASSVDTGGSEQYF.